This T cell receptor beta chain derives from a study of cytomegalovirus exposure and HLA in healthy donors. As for the study in general: The platform used for the 95 to 150 validation repertoires matched that of the approximately 640 first-cohort repertoires, a later analysis reported. General observations from the study: In a later analysis, first-cohort TCR clusters were found to tend to co-occur in the roughly 120 validation repertoires. Cytomegalovirus status was reportedly diagnosed by the classifier with high specificity and sensitivity. Investigators reported 150 to 200 TCR beta chains as tied to cytomegalovirus.

A note on this clone: Antigen: not known.

Sequencing was performed with immunoSEQ multiplex PCR; in TCRdb, only in-frame clones are kept and a portion is missing. The data contain 140,000 or so clones, 89% of them singletons. The CDR3 extends over 12 amino acids. The V gene's germline CDR1 is SGHAT and CDR2 FQNNGV. The ends were cut back, 5 bases at V and 3 bases at J, with 8 bases in the middle. The specimen was PBMCs. The sequence was collected from a woman under 30 in good health and CMV-seropositive. The chain employs TRBV11-2 and TRBJ2-7; D unclear. The chain's CDR3 is CASSHQVYEQYF. The CDR3 DNA sequence: TGTGCCAGCAGCCATCAGGTCTACGAGCAGTACTTC.